Listed below are T cell receptor beta chains from one sample, sequenced in a study of T cell responses to AZD1222 COVID-19 vaccine. Method: immunoSEQ multiplex PCR; TCRdb's copy keeps in-frame clones and lacks some. Of 90,000 to 110,000 clones in the sample, roughly 87% were seen once. Sample: peripheral blood, taken on day 0 of AZD1222 vaccination. These receptors were collected from an adult in good health. The CDR3 runs from the conserved cysteine through the conserved F or W. The order of the fields is CDR3 DNA, CDR3 protein, D gene, V gene, J gene, clone size. A D gene is named only where the DNA matches it firmly. The size entry is marked missing in some rows and otherwise reads once, few, many or a size class.

TGTGCCAGTAGTACCGCAGGAAGAGGAACGGGAGGTTACGAGACCCAGTACTTC,CASSTAGRGTGGYETQYF,TRBD2,TRBV19,TRBJ2-5,NA
TGTGCCAGCCGCGACATGACGAACACCGGGGAGCTGTTTTTT,CASRDMTNTGELFF,NA,TRBV27,TRBJ2-2,few
TGTGCCAGCAGTTTAGTGAGCGAATTTGGCAGAGGGGTCTTC,CASSLVSEFGRGVF,NA,TRBV6-2/TRBV6-3,TRBJ2-7,NA
TGTGCCAGCAGCGGACAGTATCTCGGCTACACCTTC,CASSGQYLGYTF,NA,TRBV12-3/TRBV12-4,TRBJ1-2,NA
TGTGCCAGCAGCAAAGCCGGGAGGGGTTGTCCTAGCGGGAACTTTCGGTACGAGCAGTACTTC,CASSKAGRGCPSGNFRYEQYF,NA,TRBV21-1,TRBJ2-7,once
TGTGCCAGCAGCCAAGTGACCTACGAGCAGTACTTC,CASSQVTYEQYF,NA,TRBV3-1/TRBV3-2,TRBJ2-7,NA
TGTGCCATCAGTGAGATGGAGGGAGCCACGGCTGAAGCTTTCTTT,CAISEMEGATAEAFF,NA,TRBV10-3,TRBJ1-1,NA
TGTGCCAGTAGTCCCCGGGACAGGGGTTCCGGCCAAGAGACCCAGTACTTC,CASSPRDRGSGQETQYF,TRBD1,TRBV19,TRBJ2-5,NA
TGTGCCAGCAGCTTAGACCTACAGGGAAATGAGCAGTTCTTC,CASSLDLQGNEQFF,NA,TRBV11-2,TRBJ2-1,NA
TGTGCCAGTACCAATTTAGCGGGGTCTTACAATGAGCAGTTCTTC,CASTNLAGSYNEQFF,TRBD2,TRBV19,TRBJ2-1,NA
TGTGCCAGCTCACCGTCAGGGGGCAACACTGAAGCTTTCTTT,CASSPSGGNTEAFF,TRBD1,TRBV18,TRBJ1-1,NA
TGTGCTAGCAGCTCCGGGACAGGGCCCCTCTACGAGCAGTACTTC,CASSSGTGPLYEQYF,TRBD1,TRBV7-7,TRBJ2-7,NA